This T cell receptor (beta chain) was recovered during a study of cytomegalovirus exposure and HLA in healthy donors. Background on the study: As an earlier analysis found, 150 million to 200 million T cells yielded 95 million to 130 million unique TCR beta sequences.

Findings and caveats of the study: Sequencing depth across donors, presence/absence analyses assumed, was roughly uniform.

The study ran its PCR with 60 Vbeta and 13 Jbeta primers. The assay was immunoSEQ multiplex PCR, and TCRdb's table has in-frame clones only and misses some. In the table there are 150,000 to 200,000 clones, around 90% of which are singletons. This clone has only one observation. Its antigen is still unknown. The V end was cut by 8 bases, the J end by 7 bases, with 24 bases between. This CDR3 is built from 15 residues. Germline CDR1 and CDR2: MNHEY and SMNVEV (reference sequence). The rearrangement joins TRBV27 to TRBJ2-7; a possible D gene is TRBD2 (6 bases). The sequenced material came from PBMCs. The TCR sequence derives from a woman younger than 30 in good health and CMV-seronegative. This CDR3 is CASQPLSGLPEEQYF. CDR3 nucleotides: TGTGCCAGCCAACCCCTGTCGGGACTCCCGGAGGAGCAGTACTTC.